A single sample gave rise to the 24 T cell receptor beta chains below, sequenced in a study of OX40 agonist ivuxolimab in advanced cancers. Here immunoSEQ multiplex PCR was the method, and the copy in TCRdb shows in-frame clones only, minus some. The sample has 45,000 to 65,000 clones, about 86% seen once; the top ten hold roughly 6.7%. The starting material was CD4+ or CD8+ T cells sorted from blood, obtained in a trial of the OX40 agonist ivuxolimab. These receptors were collected from an adult with an advanced solid tumor such as melanoma, head and neck, liver or kidney cancer.

J is TRBJ2-7 and V is TRBV4-2, with D possibly matching TRBD1 (6 bases). There are 13 residues in the CDR3. The V end was cut by 5 bases, the J end by 7 bases, with 15 bases between. The germline gives CDR1 LGHNA, CDR2 YNFKEQ. The chain's CDR3 is CASSLPSGVEQYF. The CDR3 DNA is TGTGCCAGCAGCTTACCCTCAGGGGTTGAGCAGTACTTC.

J is TRBJ2-3 and V is TRBV19; no clear D gene. The V end lost 6 bases, the J end lost 9 bases, and 10 bases lay between the germline ends. Germline V gives CDR1 LNHDA, CDR2 SQIVND (reference sequence). This CDR3 has 11 amino acids. The CDR3 protein is CASSLEVTQYF. The CDR3 DNA reads TGTGCCAGTAGCCTCGAAGTCACGCAGTATTTT.

The gene calls are TRBV30 and TRBJ2-7; weak D call: TRBD1 (6 bases). V lost 4 bases and J lost 5, with 21 bases in between. Germline-derived CDR1 and CDR2 are GTSNPN and SVGIG (reference sequence). The CDR3 is made up of 15 amino acids. The CDR3 here is CAWTPGTRWGHEQYF. Here the CDR3 DNA reads TGTGCCTGGACCCCCGGGACACGCTGGGGGCACGAGCAGTACTTC.

The chain couples TRBV5-4 to TRBJ2-3, with a possible D match to TRBD2 (6 bases). CDR1 is SGHNT, CDR2 YYREEE, per germline (reference sequence). Deletions cut 4 bases from V and 2 bases from J, with 17 bases between. The CDR3 is 16 residues long. The CDR3 is CASSPGGTGLTDTQYF. CDR3 in DNA: TGTGCCAGCAGCCCTGGAGGGACGGGACTCACAGATACGCAGTATTTT.

The gene calls are TRBV11-2 and TRBJ2-4; 7 nucleotides match TRBD1. The V segment lost 5 bases and the J segment 0 bases; nucleotides outside the gene matches: 7. The CDR3 spans 16 residues. Germline V CDR1 and CDR2: SGHAT, FQNNGV. Written as DNA, the CDR3 is TGTGCCAGCAGCCCTGGGACAGTATTAGCCAAAAACATTCAGTACTTC. Translated, it gives CASSPGTVLAKNIQYF. Full variable domain (outside the CDR3, taken from reference TRBV11-2 and TRBJ2-4): EAGVAQSPRYKIIEKRQSVAFWCNPISGHATLYWYQQILGQGPKLLIQFQNNGVVDDSQLPKDRFSAERLKGVDSTLKIQPAKLEDSAVYLCASSPGTVLAKNIQYFGAGTRLSVL.

This chain connects TRBV29-1 to TRBJ2-5; no clear D. This CDR3 has 13 residues. From germline, CDR1 is SQVTM and CDR2 ANQGSEA. The ends were cut back, 7 bases at V and 4 bases at J, with 16 bases in the middle. Here the CDR3 reads CSGTDLVAETQYF. The CDR3 bases are TGCAGCGGTACCGACCTTGTTGCAGAGACCCAGTACTTC.

The chain uses TRBV9 and TRBJ2-7; TRBD2 might be the D (6 bases). The V end lost 2 bases, the J end lost 5 bases, and 14 bases lay between the germline ends. Germline CDR1 SGDLS, CDR2 YYNGEE. The CDR3 loop spans 14 amino acids. The CDR3 loop reads CASSVTTRGDEQYF. For the CDR3, the DNA is TGTGCCAGCAGCGTTACGACTAGAGGGGACGAGCAGTACTTC.

The CDR3 is CASSLSSGKWETQYF. CDR3 nucleotide sequence: TGTGCCAGCAGTTTATCGTCGGGGAAATGGGAGACCCAGTACTTC. V and J are TRBV27 and TRBJ2-5, with D tentatively TRBD2 (5 bases). The CDR3 sequence is 15 residues long. V was shortened by 0 bases and J by 5 bases, with 13 bases between the two germline ends. Looked up from germline, CDR1 is MNHEY and CDR2 is SMNVEV (reference sequence).

The rearrangement links TRBV29-1 to TRBJ1-1; D not certain. This CDR3 is built from 11 residues. V gave up 5 bases and J gave up 10 bases, with 14 bases separating them. Germline V gene lookup returns CDR1 SQVTM and CDR2 ANQGSEA. The CDR3 is CSVKLVGGAFF. CDR3 DNA sequence: TGCAGCGTTAAGTTGGTCGGCGGAGCTTTCTTT.

This clone was recorded only once. V gene TRBV9 combines with J gene TRBJ2-1, with D maybe TRBD1 (6 bases). There are 15 residues in the CDR3. The germline V gene has CDR1 SGDLS and CDR2 YYNGEE. V was clipped by 0 bases and J by 4 bases, with 11 bases between them. CDR3: CASSVVATGYNEQFF. In DNA, the CDR3 is TGTGCCAGCAGCGTAGTCGCGACAGGATACAATGAGCAGTTCTTC. Full variable domain (remainder filled in from reference TRBV9 and TRBJ2-1): DSGVTQTPKHLITATGQRVTLRCSPRSGDLSVYWYQQSLDQGLQFLIQYYNGEERAKGNILERFSAQQFPDLHSELNLSSLELGDSALYFCASSVVATGYNEQFFGPGTRLTVL.

V and J are TRBV15 and TRBJ1-2, with TRBD1 matching 7 bases. Germline V gene lookup returns CDR1 LNHNV and CDR2 YYDKDF (reference sequence). The V and J ends lost 3 bases and 8 bases, in that order; junction bases with no gene match: 6. The CDR3 loop spans 13 amino acids. CDR3 coding DNA: TGTGCCACCAGCAGTAGGACAGGTAGCGGCTACACCTTC. Translated, it gives CATSSRTGSGYTF.

The chain is built from TRBV27 and TRBJ1-5; tentative D call: TRBD1 (5 bases). Germline loops: CDR1 MNHEY, CDR2 SMNVEV (reference sequence). The CDR3 has 19 residues. Trimming took off 2 bases at V and 2 bases at J, with 22 bases between the two ends. The CDR3 region has the DNA TGTGCCAGCAGTTTAGGGAGAAACCAGGGTGGACGTGGCAATCAGCCCCAGCATTTT. Translation: CASSLGRNQGGRGNQPQHF.

CDR3 protein: CASSVTGGNTEAFF. DNA for the CDR3: TGTGCCAGCAGCGTAACGGGGGGGAACACTGAAGCTTTCTTT. The rearrangement links TRBV9 to TRBJ1-1; D might be TRBD1 (5 bases). The CDR3 is made up of 14 amino acids. Trimming left V 1 base short and J 1 base short, with 8 bases between. Germline values: CDR1 SGDLS, CDR2 YYNGEE.

This chain links TRBV27 with TRBJ2-5; D gene ambiguous. Germline lookup yields CDR1 MNHEY and CDR2 SMNVEV (reference sequence). Trimming took off 0 bases at V and 4 bases at J, with 6 bases between the two ends. This CDR3 spans 13 amino acids. CDR3 protein: CASSLSGLETQYF. In DNA form, the CDR3 reads TGTGCCAGCAGTTTATCGGGGTTAGAGACCCAGTACTTC.

This chain links TRBV18 with TRBJ1-1, with a tentative D call TRBD1 (5 bases). The CDR3 length is 16 residues. Germline lookup yields CDR1 KGHSH and CDR2 LQKENI. The V end lost 6 bases, the J end lost 1 base, and 18 bases lay between the germline ends. DNA for the CDR3: TGTGCCAGCTCCGCGCTTGGGGGGAAGAGGAACACTGAAGCTTTCTTT. This gives the protein CASSALGGKRNTEAFF.

The gene calls are TRBV9 and TRBJ1-3, with TRBD1 matching 7 bases. The trim removed 0 bases at V and 8 bases at J, leaving 8 bases unmatched. CDR1 and CDR2 (germline): SGDLS, YYNGEE. The CDR3 length is 15 residues. Here the CDR3 DNA reads TGTGCCAGCAGCGTAGACGATAGGGGGCTCGACACCATATATTTT. This sequence encodes CASSVDDRGLDTIYF.

This chain connects TRBV5-1 to TRBJ1-1, with D perhaps TRBD1 (5 bases). V dropped 2 bases and J dropped 2 bases, with 10 bases sitting between them. Germline V lookup: CDR1 SGHRS, CDR2 YFSETQ. The CDR3 runs to 14 residues. CDR3 coding DNA: TGCGCCAGCAGCTTAGGGGCCGTTAACACTGAAGCTTTCTTT. This translates into CASSLGAVNTEAFF.

The chain is built from TRBV5-6 and TRBJ2-3, with TRBD2 as a possible D gene (5 bases). V lost 1 base and J 2 bases, leaving 17 bases between the germline ends. The CDR3 spans 17 residues. The V gene's germline CDR1 is SGHDT and CDR2 YYEEEE. This CDR3 is CASSLLRASSSTDTQYF. The CDR3 DNA sequence: TGTGCCAGCAGCTTGCTTCGGGCTAGCAGTTCCACAGATACGCAGTATTTT.

The chain combines TRBV4-2 with TRBJ1-5; no clear D. CDR3 length: 15 residues. With 0 bases removed from V and 3 bases from J, the gap between germline ends came to 9 bases. The V gene's germline CDR1 is LGHNA and CDR2 YNFKEQ. The DNA of the CDR3 is TGTGCCAGCAGCCAAGATCGGGGTTCCAATCAGCCCCAGCATTTT. Translation gives CASSQDRGSNQPQHF.

V and J are TRBV23-1 and TRBJ1-6; 12 nucleotides match TRBD1. TRBV23-1 is classed as an ORF, of uncertain function. The CDR3 loop spans 20 amino acids. V lost 0 bases, J lost 0 bases, and 6 bases stayed unmatched. The CDR3, as DNA: TGCGCCAGCAGTCAATCCGGGACAGGGGGCCTGGTCTCCTATAATTCACCCCTCCACTTT. Translating it yields CASSQSGTGGLVSYNSPLHF.

This clone was observed once. V and J are TRBV4-1 and TRBJ1-6, with TRBD1 as a possible D gene (5 bases). CDR1 and CDR2 (germline): MGHRA, YSYEKL. The CDR3 length is 16 residues. The V gene lost 0 bases and the J gene lost 11 bases, with 17 bases spanning the gap. In nucleotides, the CDR3 is TGCGCCAGCAGCCAAGAAGGAGGGCAGGGCCTGACACCCCTCCACTTT. This encodes CASSQEGGQGLTPLHF.

The chain combines TRBV9 with TRBJ2-6, with D uncertain. The V and J ends lost 0 bases and 4 bases respectively, with 17 bases between them. The germline gives CDR1 SGDLS, CDR2 YYNGEE. The CDR3 length is 18 residues. As DNA, the CDR3 is TGTGCCAGCAGCGTAGCCCCTCCCCTTGCGGAAGGGGCCAACGTCCTGACTTTC. As protein: CASSVAPPLAEGANVLTF.

The chain links TRBV19 to TRBJ2-3; D is unclear. CDR3 size: 13 residues. The V gene's germline CDR1 is LNHDA and CDR2 SQIVND (reference sequence). Trimming took 10 bases from V and 2 from J, leaving 13 bases between them. The CDR3 region is CATKGRVTDTQYF. In nucleotides, the CDR3 is TGTGCCACCAAGGGAAGGGTCACAGATACGCAGTATTTT.

The J gene is TRBJ1-2, the V gene TRBV23-1; unclear D gene. TRBV23-1 qualifies as an ORF whose function is uncertain. With 2 bases removed from V and 2 bases from J, the gap between germline ends came to 9 bases. CDR3 length: 14 amino acids. The CDR3, as DNA: TGCGCCAGCAGTCAACGGGGATCCAACTATGGCTACACCTTC. Translation gives CASSQRGSNYGYTF.